Sequencing of this T cell receptor beta chain was carried out in a study of blood T cell repertoires in COVID-19. Study summary: COVID-19 samples from acute and convalescent phases originated in the United States, Italy and Spain. The cDNA or gDNA used as material had been derived from T cells, B-cell-depleted T cells, or PBMCs.

The CDR3 spans 14 residues. Germline V gives CDR1 LNHDA, CDR2 SQIVND (reference sequence). The V end was cut by 5 bases, the J end by 4 bases, with 12 bases between. Sequencing was performed with immunoSEQ multiplex PCR; in TCRdb, only in-frame clones are kept and a portion is missing. The repertoire has just over 150,000 clones, roughly 93% of them found once; the top ten carry 3.5% to 5%. The sequence came from a woman aged 45 to 65 with acute or convalescent COVID-19. Sequenced input: peripheral blood. The chain carries TRBV19 and TRBJ2-1; tentatively, D is TRBD1 (5 bases). This CDR3 reads CASSLSQGYNEQFF. CDR3 nucleotides: TGTGCCAGTAGTTTATCTCAGGGATACAATGAGCAGTTCTTC.